The 20 T cell receptor beta chains in this list originate from one sample, sequenced in a study of T-cell reconstitution after alpha-beta-depleted transplantation in children. The TCRbeta library was prepared with unique molecular identifiers. TCRdb independently ran MiXCR on the PCR reads; one entry per CDR3 protein. The data hold approximately 230,000 distinct CDR3 sequences, with about 24% observed a single time. The source was PBMCs, mostly from graft donor cells, collected 360 days after TCRalphabeta/CD19-depleted stem cell transplant. The source of these receptors is a female patient aged 2-15 years who had a stem cell transplant for congenital amegakaryocytic thrombocytopenia, so the T cells may come from the graft donor.

This clonotype occurred a few times. V usage is TRBV2 and J usage is TRBJ2-1, with D maybe TRBD1 (7 bases). Germline V CDR1 and CDR2: SNHLY, FYNNEI. V was trimmed by 2 bases and J by 2 bases, leaving 13 bases between them. The CDR3 totals 16 residues. This CDR3 reads CASSEWGRGAYNEQFF. The CDR3 DNA is TGTGCCAGCAGTGAATGGGGCAGGGGGGCCTACAATGAGCAGTTCTTC. Complete variable domain (other parts from reference TRBV2 and TRBJ2-1): EPEVTQTPSHQVTQMGQEVILRCVPISNHLYFYWYRQILGQKVEFLVSFYNNEISEKSEIFDDQFSVERPDGSNFTLKIRSTKLEDSAMYFCASSEWGRGAYNEQFFGPGTRLTVL.

CDR3 DNA: TGCAGCGTTGAAAGGGGTAACACTGAAGCTTTCTTT. It translates to CSVERGNTEAFF. The chain links TRBV29-1 to TRBJ1-1, with a tentative D call TRBD1 (5 bases). Germline V gene data show CDR1 as SQVTM and CDR2 as ANQGSEA. CDR3 length equals 12 residues. Trimming shortened V by 2 bases and J by 2 bases, and 6 bases separated the two germline ends. The whole variable domain, filled in from reference TRBV29-1 and TRBJ1-1, reads SAVISQKPSRDICQRGTSLTIQCQVDSQVTMMFWYRQQPGQSLTLIATANQGSEATYESGFVIDKFPISRPNLTFSTLTVSNMSPEDSSIYLCSVERGNTEAFFGQGTRLTVV.

This clonotype has only a few counts. The chain uses TRBV18 and TRBJ2-3, with 7 bases that match TRBD2. This CDR3 has 16 amino acids. CDR1 is KGHSH, CDR2 LQKENI, per germline. The V gene end was trimmed by 3 bases and the J gene end by 0 bases; junction bases not matched to a gene: 6. The DNA of the CDR3 is TGTGCCAGCTCACCGCTAGCGGTCAGGAGCACAGATACGCAGTATTTT. It is translated as CASSPLAVRSTDTQYF.

V usage is TRBV6-1 and J usage is TRBJ2-1; D is perhaps TRBD1 or TRBD2 (5 bases each). Germline V lookup: CDR1 MNHNS, CDR2 SASEGT. This CDR3 is built from 15 residues. V was pared by 6 bases and J by 6 bases, with 18 bases between. CDR3 in DNA: TGTGCCAGCAGGGGAGACTGGGGCACACCCAATGAGCAGTTCTTC. Protein product: CASRGDWGTPNEQFF.

Only a few counts were recorded for this clonotype. The chain recombines TRBV20-1 with TRBJ1-5; TRBD1 matches at 9 bases. The V and J ends lost 6 bases and 3 bases, in that order; junction bases with no gene match: 6. Germline CDR1 reads DFQATT; CDR2 reads SNEGSKA (reference sequence). The CDR3 consists of 14 residues. CDR3 loop: CSASGQGTNQPQHF. In DNA form, the CDR3 reads TGCAGTGCGAGCGGACAGGGGACCAATCAGCCCCAGCATTTT.

The chain employs TRBV29-1 and TRBJ2-6; 7 bases are shared with TRBD1. Losses at the gene ends were 5 bases for V and 4 bases for J; bases not matched to a gene: 5. The length of the CDR3 is 14 residues. The germline CDR1 and CDR2 sequences are SQVTM and ANQGSEA. CDR3 region: CSVIGGAGANVLTF. The CDR3 region has the DNA TGCAGCGTTATAGGGGGCGCGGGGGCCAACGTCCTGACTTTC.

This clonotype was detected many times. This chain connects TRBV5-1 to TRBJ1-1; D is uncertain. Germline V CDR1 and CDR2: SGHRS, YFSETQ. Between the trimmed V and J ends, which lost 1 base and 4 bases, there was a span of 11 bases. The CDR3 runs to 14 residues. CDR3 DNA: TGCGCCAGCAGCTTGTCCCGGGCCCGCACTGAAGCTTTCTTT. It translates to CASSLSRARTEAFF.

The chain uses TRBV5-1 and TRBJ2-1; 7 nucleotides agree with TRBD2. Germline V gene lookup returns CDR1 SGHRS and CDR2 YFSETQ. Losses at the gene ends were 0 bases for V and 3 bases for J; bases not matched to a gene: 6. CDR3 length: 16 residues. The CDR3 nucleotides are TGCGCCAGCAGCTTGGGGGGACTAATACTCTACAATGAGCAGTTCTTC. Protein: CASSLGGLILYNEQFF.

V is TRBV20-1 and J is TRBJ2-2; D remains unclear. CDR3 length: 13 residues. Trimming took 0 bases from V and 4 from J, leaving 6 bases between them. Germline V gene lookup returns CDR1 DFQATT and CDR2 SNEGSKA (reference sequence). The CDR3 region is CSARELSTGELFF. As DNA, the CDR3 is TGCAGTGCTAGAGAGTTATCCACCGGGGAGCTGTTTTTT.

There are a few counts of this clonotype. The V call is TRBV20-1, the J call TRBJ2-3; possibly TRBD2 for D (5 bases). Trimming stripped 5 bases from V and 2 bases from J, with 20 bases between. The CDR3 totals 16 residues. Germline-derived CDR1 and CDR2 are DFQATT and SNEGSKA (reference sequence). In nucleotides, the CDR3 is TGCAGTGCTGGGCCGAGGGCCAGAACTTTCACAGATACGCAGTATTTT. Translation: CSAGPRARTFTDTQYF.

This clonotype has a count of ten or more. The CDR3 spells CASSQVGGQGAWVTQYF. For the CDR3, the DNA is TGCGCCAGCAGCCAAGTGGGAGGACAGGGGGCATGGGTTACGCAGTATTTT. The chain uses TRBV4-1 and TRBJ2-3; 11 nucleotides match TRBD1. Looked up from germline, CDR1 is MGHRA and CDR2 is YSYEKL. J was trimmed by 8 bases and V by 1 base; bases with no gene match: 11. This CDR3 spans 17 amino acids.

At least ten counts were recorded for this clonotype. The gene calls are TRBV4-3 and TRBJ2-2; D is ambiguous. With 3 bases removed from V and 6 bases from J, the gap between germline ends came to 14 bases. The CDR3 runs to 15 residues. CDR1 is LGHNA and CDR2 is YSLEER in the germline V gene. This CDR3 is CASSHNVVTPGELFF. The DNA for the CDR3 is TGCGCCAGCAGCCATAATGTGGTAACACCCGGGGAGCTGTTTTTT.

The rearrangement joins TRBV2 to TRBJ2-5; 10 bases match TRBD2. Germline V gives CDR1 SNHLY, CDR2 FYNNEI. After removal of 9 bases from V and 2 bases from J, the junction contained 6 bases not matched to a gene. The CDR3 spans 14 residues. CDR3 DNA sequence: TGTGCCAGTAAAGGACTAGCGGCTCAAGAGACCCAGTACTTC. This sequence encodes CASKGLAAQETQYF.

The chain carries TRBV5-1 and TRBJ2-5; no reliable D call. The CDR3 covers 15 residues. V was shortened by 1 base and J by 1 base, with 11 bases between the two germline ends. Germline CDR1 is SGHRS and CDR2 is YFSETQ. CDR3 sequence (DNA): TGCGCCAGCAGCTTGAATTCGGCGTTCCAAGAGACCCAGTACTTC. Its translation: CASSLNSAFQETQYF.

The V gene is TRBV6-1, the J gene TRBJ2-2; D call uncertain. The V gene's germline CDR1 is MNHNS and CDR2 SASEGT. The CDR3 is 14 amino acids. V was pared by 7 bases and J by 5 bases, with 14 bases between. The CDR3 loop reads CASTPFAGTGELFF. CDR3 coding DNA: TGTGCCAGCACCCCGTTTGCTGGGACCGGGGAGCTGTTTTTT.

V and J are TRBV5-1 and TRBJ1-1, with a weak D call TRBD1 (5 bases). The germline V gene has CDR1 SGHRS and CDR2 YFSETQ. The CDR3 contains 15 residues. V was shortened by 4 bases and J by 1 base, with 14 bases between the two germline ends. CDR3 protein: CASSTLARGNTEAFF. CDR3 DNA sequence: TGCGCCAGCAGCACTCTAGCGAGGGGGAACACTGAAGCTTTCTTT.

This sequence joins TRBV9 and TRBJ2-3; 13 bases align to TRBD2. CDR1 SGDLS and CDR2 YYNGEE come from the germline V gene. This CDR3 comprises 16 residues. After removal of 2 bases from V and 2 bases from J, the junction contained 2 bases not matched to a gene. CDR3 sequence (DNA): TGTGCCAGCAGCGTGGGACTAGCGGGGACCACAGATACGCAGTATTTT. This sequence encodes CASSVGLAGTTDTQYF.

This clonotype was found a few times. J is TRBJ2-5 and V is TRBV25-1, with TRBD2 matching 10 bases. The germline gives CDR1 MGHDK, CDR2 SYGVNS. The V and J ends lost 1 base and 2 bases, in that order; junction bases with no gene match: 4. This CDR3 is built from 16 residues. CDR3: CASSESMTSGQETQYF. CDR3 coding DNA: TGTGCCAGCAGTGAATCCATGACTAGCGGGCAAGAGACCCAGTACTTC.

This clonotype was seen only a few times. The chain has TRBV5-1 and TRBJ2-1; TRBD1 might be the D (5 bases). V lost 0 bases to trimming and J lost 2 bases, with 12 bases between them. The CDR3 is 16 residues long. CDR1 SGHRS and CDR2 YFSETQ come from the germline V gene. CDR3: CASSLANIQAYNEQFF. CDR3 nucleotides: TGCGCCAGCAGCTTGGCCAATATACAGGCCTACAATGAGCAGTTCTTC.

The chain combines TRBV5-1 with TRBJ2-1; perhaps TRBD2 as D (6 bases). Germline lookup yields CDR1 SGHRS and CDR2 YFSETQ. The CDR3 runs to 15 residues. The V gene lost 4 bases and the J gene lost 5 bases, with 16 bases spanning the gap. The CDR3 loop reads CASSLGIWGDNEQFF. The CDR3 region has the DNA TGCGCCAGCAGCCTGGGGATCTGGGGGGACAATGAGCAGTTCTTC.